This TCR beta chain was observed in a study of blood T cell repertoires in COVID-19. Sequenced by immunoSEQ multiplex PCR; TCRdb stores in-frame clones only, minus some. The sample has hundreds of thousands of clones, approximately 90% seen once. Source material: peripheral blood. The TCR was taken from a man aged 40-49 years with acute or convalescent COVID-19.

Here the CDR3 DNA reads TGTGCCACCAGTGAAGGGGTCATCGGACAGGGTGAGACCGGGGAGCTGTTTTTT. Amino acids: CATSEGVIGQGETGELFF. The gene calls are TRBV24-1 and TRBJ2-2; 8 bases align to TRBD1. The CDR3 is 18 amino acids. J lost 5 bases, V lost 4 bases, and 14 bases had no gene match. Germline CDR1 reads KGHDR; CDR2 reads SFDVKD.